The next 8 T cell receptor beta chains were all read from a single sample in a study of T cells in Graves' hyperthyroidism and ophthalmopathy. The source material, RNA transcripts, was used to amplify TCR beta CDR3 regions. A set of HTBI primers served as the primers for a first-round RT-PCR of the TCR CDR3. TCRdb passed the multiplex PCR reads through MiXCR, listing each CDR3 protein once. This repertoire shows hundreds of thousands of distinct CDR3 sequences, over 15% found once; its top ten account for about 3.7%. Input material: blood. The receptors derive from a woman under 30 with Graves' hyperthyroidism.

The chain recombines TRBV10-3 with TRBJ1-1, with unresolved D. The CDR3 totals 12 residues. CDR1 and CDR2 (germline): ENHRY, SYGVKD. V dropped 2 bases and J dropped 11 bases, with 12 bases sitting between them. CDR3 loop: CAISEAELGAFF. The CDR3, as DNA: TGTGCCATCAGTGAGGCTGAACTCGGGGCTTTCTTT.

The table lists this clonotype with many counts. The genes are TRBV7-8 and TRBJ1-1, with a possible D match to TRBD1 (5 bases). V was clipped by 4 bases and J by 0 bases, with 9 bases between them. This CDR3 contains 14 residues. The germline gives CDR1 SGHVS, CDR2 FQNEAQ. CDR3 amino acids: CASSYTGLNTEAFF. The CDR3 DNA sequence: TGTGCCAGCAGCTATACAGGCTTGAACACTGAAGCTTTCTTT.

This clonotype showed up just a few times. J is TRBJ1-5 and V is TRBV18; 8 nucleotides align to TRBD1. The CDR3 is made up of 13 amino acids. Germline assignment: CDR1 KGHSH and CDR2 LQKENI. The V and J ends lost 6 bases and 3 bases, in that order; junction bases with no gene match: 1. CDR3: CASSTGANQPQHF. The CDR3 DNA sequence: TGTGCCAGCTCGACAGGGGCCAATCAGCCCCAGCATTTT. Combining the CDR3 with reference TRBV18 and TRBJ1-5 gives the whole variable domain NAGVMQNPRHLVRRRGQEARLRCSPMKGHSHVYWYRQLPEEGLKFMVYLQKENIIDESGMPKERFSAEFPKEGPSILRIQQVVRGDSAAYFCASSTGANQPQHFGDGTRLSIL.

Notes on this clonotype: Just one base apart from a much larger clone, this may be a read error. It is likely a read error, because the conserved phenylalanine at the end of the CDR3 is missing. This chain uses TRBV4-1 with TRBJ1-2, with 7 bases fitting TRBD1. The V gene end was trimmed by 3 bases and the J gene end by 4 bases; junction bases not matched to a gene: 5. CDR3 length: 14 residues. In germline, CDR1 is MGHRA, CDR2 YSYEKL. In DNA form, the CDR3 reads TGCGCCAGCAGCCAGATGGGGACAGCCTATGGCTACACCCTC. This codes for CASSQMGTAYGYTL.

This clonotype was detected ten times or more. CDR3: CASSLDRDEQYF. CDR3 sequence (DNA): TGTGCCAGCAGCCTCGACAGGGACGAGCAGTACTTC. V gene TRBV12-3 or TRBV12-4 combines with J gene TRBJ2-7, with 7 bases identical to TRBD1. The V gene end was trimmed by 6 bases and the J gene end by 5 bases; junction bases not matched to a gene: 4. The CDR3 covers 12 residues.

Of note for this clonotype: A read error may be the cause here, since a much bigger clone is one base away. The V call is TRBV20-1, the J call TRBJ2-5; TRBD2 might be the D (6 bases). There are 13 residues in the CDR3. The germline V gene has CDR1 DFQATT and CDR2 SNEGSKA (reference sequence). CDR3 nucleotide sequence: TGCAGTGCTAGAGGTGGTTGGGAGGAGACCCAGGACTTC. Residues: CSARGGWEETQDF.

This clonotype was counted between two and nine times. Germline and junction disagree at one end, which may indicate a read error. V and J are TRBV27 and TRBJ2-4, with a weak D call TRBD2 (6 bases). Germline V gives CDR1 MNHEY, CDR2 SMNVEV (reference sequence). CDR3 length equals 16 residues. The CDR3 DNA reads TGTGCCAGCAGTTTATCCGGAGGGTTGGCCAAAAACATTAAGTACTTC. Protein product: CASSLSGGLAKNIKYF.

This clonotype showed up many times. The genes are TRBV5-1 and TRBJ1-5; D uncertain. The V end lost 0 bases, the J end lost 3 bases, and 4 bases lay between the germline ends. CDR1 SGHRS and CDR2 YFSETQ come from the germline V gene. The CDR3 runs 13 residues. This CDR3 reads CASSLGFNQPQHF. CDR3 DNA sequence: TGCGCCAGCAGCTTGGGTTTCAATCAGCCCCAGCATTTT.